Below are 5 T cell receptor beta chains sequenced from a single sample in a study of T cell changes during pregnancy in multiple sclerosis. Using immunoSEQ multiplex PCR, the repertoire was profiled, and TCRdb retains in-frame clones only, with some absent. The data show around 130,000 clones, with 80% to 95% seen just once and 6.2% held by the top ten. The sequenced sample was peripheral blood, obtained before pregnancy. Every receptor here comes from a female donor with multiple sclerosis, enrolled in a pregnancy study.

The chain uses TRBV2 and TRBJ2-1, with 8 bases matching TRBD2. The V segment lost 7 bases and the J segment 2 bases; nucleotides outside the gene matches: 1. CDR3 size: 13 residues. The V gene's germline CDR1 is SNHLY and CDR2 FYNNEI. The CDR3 DNA reads as TGTGCCAGCAAACTAGCGGCCTACAATGAGCAGTTCTTC. Translated: CASKLAAYNEQFF.

The rearrangement joins TRBV11-1 to TRBJ1-4, with 9 bases aligning to TRBD1. The trim removed 4 bases at V and 6 bases at J, leaving 9 bases unmatched. From germline, CDR1 is SGHAT and CDR2 FQDESV (reference sequence). The CDR3 extends over 16 amino acids. The CDR3 DNA sequence: TGTGCCAGCAGCTCCCAACCGGGACAGGGACATGAAAAACTGTTTTTT. This gives the protein CASSSQPGQGHEKLFF.

In DNA, the CDR3 is TGTGCCAGTACGACAGGGGCAAACACCATATATTTT. Amino acids: CASTTGANTIYF. The J gene is TRBJ1-3, the V gene TRBV28; 8 bases are shared with TRBD1. CDR1 MDHEN and CDR2 SYDVKM come from the germline V gene. CDR3 length: 12 residues. Trimming cost V 9 bases and J 6 bases; bases outside gene matches: 4.

V and J are TRBV7-9 and TRBJ2-1, with 9 bases that match TRBD1. Germline CDR1 and CDR2: SEHNR and FQNEAQ (reference sequence). Unmatched junction bases numbered 7, after V lost 5 bases and J lost 5 bases. The CDR3 extends over 15 amino acids. The DNA for the CDR3 is TGTGCCAGCAGCCCATTACAGGGGGCAGACAATGAGCAGTTCTTC. Its protein is CASSPLQGADNEQFF.

The CDR3 DNA reads as TGTGCCAGCAGCTTAGGGGGTGGAGGTGAAAAACTGTTTTTT. This encodes CASSLGGGGEKLFF. This chain joins TRBV7-9 and TRBJ1-4; no reliable D call. Per the germline V gene, CDR1 is SEHNR and CDR2 is FQNEAQ (reference sequence). This CDR3 contains 14 residues. With 1 base removed from V and 7 bases from J, the gap between germline ends came to 10 bases.